Below are 8 T cell receptor beta chains sequenced from a single sample in a study of T cells in Graves' hyperthyroidism and ophthalmopathy. RNA transcripts provided the source from which TCR beta CDR3 regions were amplified. With the HTBI primer set, the TCR CDR3 went through a first round of RT-PCR. TCRdb re-derived calls from the multiplex PCR reads in MiXCR, one entry per CDR3 protein. The repertoire holds more than 650,000 distinct CDR3 sequences, 12% to 15% seen once, with 9.5% to 13% in the top ten. Sequenced input: blood. These TCRs come from a young woman with Graves' hyperthyroidism.

This clonotype was seen ten or more times. The rearrangement joins TRBV28 to TRBJ1-1, with D perhaps TRBD1 (6 bases). V shed 6 bases and J shed 8 bases, with 10 bases lying between them. This CDR3 has 11 residues. The germline V gene has CDR1 MDHEN and CDR2 SYDVKM. The DNA for the CDR3 is TGTGCCAGCAGCTTGACAGGAGAAGCTTTCTTT. Protein product: CASSLTGEAFF.

This clonotype was detected a few times. The chain recombines TRBV20-1 with TRBJ2-7; perhaps D is TRBD1 or TRBD2 (5 bases each). The germline V gene has CDR1 DFQATT and CDR2 SNEGSKA (reference sequence). V dropped 4 bases and J dropped 9 bases, with 13 bases sitting between them. This CDR3 contains 11 residues. CDR3 nucleotides: TGCAGTGCTATGTGGGGGATTGTGCAGTACTTC. Translated: CSAMWGIVQYF.

This clonotype was counted between two and nine times. This chain links TRBV6-5 with TRBJ2-7; D perhaps matches TRBD1 (6 bases). The CDR3 has 17 residues. Germline V gene data show CDR1 as MNHEY and CDR2 as SVGAGI. Trimming shortened V by 1 base and J by 6 bases, and 22 bases separated the two germline ends. The CDR3 here is CASSYWDWTVKTAEQYF. DNA for the CDR3: TGTGCCAGCAGTTACTGGGATTGGACAGTGAAGACGGCCGAGCAGTACTTC.

This clonotype was seen a handful of times. The chain joins TRBV6-1 to TRBJ1-5; 7 bases align to TRBD1. Trimming took 6 bases from V and 5 from J; bases not matched to a gene: 7. Germline V lookup: CDR1 MNHNS, CDR2 SASEGT. The CDR3 loop spans 14 amino acids. The CDR3: CASREGARDQPQHF. CDR3 sequence (DNA): TGTGCCAGCAGGGAGGGGGCTCGGGATCAGCCCCAGCATTTT.

This clonotype was seen a few times. A much larger clone differs from this one at a single base, so this may be a read error. The chain couples TRBV7-2 to TRBJ2-7, with a tentative D call TRBD2 (5 bases). The CDR3 covers 14 residues. Germline CDR1 reads SGHTA; CDR2 reads FQGNSA. The V gene lost 5 bases and the J gene lost 0 bases, with 11 bases spanning the gap. The CDR3 is CASSRRGSSYEQYF. The CDR3 region has the DNA TGTGCCAGCAGCAGACGGGGAAGCTCCTACGAGCAGTACTTC.

The chain carries TRBV6-1 and TRBJ1-3; no reliable D call. The length of the CDR3 is 14 residues. V was trimmed by 8 bases and J by 0 bases, leaving 11 bases between them. The germline CDR1 and CDR2 sequences are MNHNS and SASEGT. This CDR3 reads CASLPPSSGNTIYF. The CDR3 DNA reads TGTGCCAGCCTCCCCCCCAGCTCTGGAAACACCATATATTTT.

The chain joins TRBV28 to TRBJ2-7; D ambiguous. The germline V gene encodes CDR1 MDHEN and CDR2 SYDVKM. This CDR3 contains 10 residues. Trimming pared 8 bases from V and 6 bases from J, leaving 8 bases between. The CDR3 loop reads CASAGGEQYF. The CDR3 region has the DNA TGTGCCAGCGCAGGCGGCGAGCAGTACTTC.

The chain is built from TRBV27 and TRBJ2-7, with D perhaps matching TRBD2 (6 bases). Trimming took off 7 bases at V and 7 bases at J, with 20 bases between the two ends. Germline loops: CDR1 MNHEY, CDR2 SMNVEV (reference sequence). There are 14 residues in the CDR3. In nucleotides, the CDR3 is TGTGCCAGCAAGGTTCGGGGAGGAATAGCGGAGCAGTACTTC. Its translation is CASKVRGGIAEQYF.